This TCR beta chain emerged from a study of a mutant IDH1 vaccine in newly diagnosed glioma. Germline V gene lookup returns CDR1 SGHRS and CDR2 YFSETQ. This CDR3 spans 15 amino acids. V was pared by 4 bases and J by 6 bases, with 10 bases of the junction left unmatched. TCRdb's copy holds only in-frame clones and misses some; the assay was immunoSEQ multiplex PCR. The table records tens of thousands of clones, 60% to 80% of them present only once. A note on this clone: Antigen unknown.

Time point in this sample: week 11, during vaccination. Doses consisted of 300 ug of mutant IDH1 20-mer peptide each, paired with topical imiquimod. V usage is TRBV5-1 and J usage is TRBJ2-1; 7 nucleotides align to TRBD2. The TCR was taken from a woman between 18 and 29 years old with glioma. Here the sequenced sample was PBMCs, taken from a glioma patient whose treatment included an IDH1 peptide vaccine. The CDR3 region is CASSLVREGPNEQFF. The CDR3 DNA is TGCGCCAGCAGCCTTGTGAGGGAGGGCCCCAATGAGCAGTTCTTC.